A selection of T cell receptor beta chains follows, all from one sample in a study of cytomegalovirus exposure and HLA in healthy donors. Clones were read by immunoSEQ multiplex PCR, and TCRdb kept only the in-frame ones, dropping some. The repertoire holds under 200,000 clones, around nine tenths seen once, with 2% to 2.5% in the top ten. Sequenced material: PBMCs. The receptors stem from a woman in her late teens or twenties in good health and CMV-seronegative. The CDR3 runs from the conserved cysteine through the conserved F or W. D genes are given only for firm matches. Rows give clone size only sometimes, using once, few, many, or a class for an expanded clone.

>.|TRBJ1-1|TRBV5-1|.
CASSLTNSQLEAFF
TGCGCCAGCAGCTTAACGAACTCACAGCTCGAAGCTTTCTTT
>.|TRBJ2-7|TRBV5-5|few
CASSPEQAYEQYF
TGTGCCAGCAGCCCCGAACAAGCCTACGAGCAGTACTTC
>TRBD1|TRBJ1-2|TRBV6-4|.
CASSEFTGGYYGYTF
TGTGCCAGCAGTGAGTTTACAGGGGGCTACTATGGCTACACCTTC
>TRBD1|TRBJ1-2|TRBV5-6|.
CASSLQGAYGYTF
TGTGCCAGCAGCTTACAGGGGGCCTATGGCTACACCTTC
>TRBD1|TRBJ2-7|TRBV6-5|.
CASSYGAGGTYEQYF
TGTGCCAGCAGTTATGGGGCAGGGGGCACTTACGAGCAGTACTTC
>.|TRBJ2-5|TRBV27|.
CASSLTGREETQYF
TGTGCCAGCAGTTTAACAGGGAGGGAAGAGACCCAGTACTTC
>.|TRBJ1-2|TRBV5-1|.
CASSLWTANYGYTF
TGCGCCAGCAGCCTGTGGACAGCTAACTATGGCTACACCTTC
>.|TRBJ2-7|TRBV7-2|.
CASSLARDEQYF
TGTGCCAGCAGCTTAGCCAGGGACGAGCAGTACTTC
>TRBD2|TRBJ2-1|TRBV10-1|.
CASSFGLAGASSSYNEQFF
TGCGCCAGCAGTTTCGGACTAGCGGGGGCCTCGAGCTCCTACAATGAGCAGTTCTTC
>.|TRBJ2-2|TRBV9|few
CASSVESGGELFF
TGTGCCAGCAGCGTAGAAAGCGGCGGGGAGCTGTTTTTT
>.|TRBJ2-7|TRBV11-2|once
CASSSESPRGQYF
TGTGCCAGCAGCTCCGAGTCCCCCAGAGGGCAGTACTTC
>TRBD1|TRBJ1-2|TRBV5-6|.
CASSPSDRLYGYTF
TGTGCCAGCAGCCCATCGGACAGGCTTTATGGCTACACCTTC
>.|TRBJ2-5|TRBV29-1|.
CSVVVEETQYF
TGCAGCGTTGTCGTCGAAGAGACCCAGTACTTC
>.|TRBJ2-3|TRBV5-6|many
CASTVDTQYF
TGTGCCAGCACGGTAGATACGCAGTATTTT
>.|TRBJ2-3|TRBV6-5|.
CASSRQGAFTDTQYF
TGTGCCAGCAGTCGACAAGGGGCCTTCACAGATACGCAGTATTTT
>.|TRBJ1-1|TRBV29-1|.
CSVEFTGILNTEAFF
TGCAGCGTTGAGTTTACAGGTATCCTGAACACTGAAGCTTTCTTT
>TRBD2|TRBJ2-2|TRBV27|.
CASSFGLGLAGAGGELFF
TGTGCCAGCAGTTTTGGCCTGGGACTAGCGGGAGCGGGCGGGGAGCTGTTTTTT
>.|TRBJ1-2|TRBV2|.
CASSQDYGYTF
TGTGCCAGCAGCCAGGACTATGGCTACACCTTC
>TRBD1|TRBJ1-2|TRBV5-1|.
CASSTRGGQGANYGYTF
TGCGCCAGCAGTACTAGAGGGGGACAGGGAGCTAACTATGGCTACACCTTC
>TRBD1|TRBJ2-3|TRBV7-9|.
CASSPLDRATRDTQYF
TGTGCCAGCAGCCCGCTAGACAGGGCCACGAGAGATACGCAGTATTTT
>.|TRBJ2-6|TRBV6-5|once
CASSRDSGANVLTF
TGTGCCAGCAGTAGAGACTCTGGGGCCAACGTCCTGACTTTC
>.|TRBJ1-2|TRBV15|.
CATSRDGAGTDGYTF
TGTGCCACCAGCAGAGATGGGGCGGGAACAGATGGCTACACCTTC
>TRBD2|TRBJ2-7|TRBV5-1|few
CASSPTSANAYEQYF
TGCGCCAGCAGCCCAACTAGCGCTAACGCCTACGAGCAGTACTTC
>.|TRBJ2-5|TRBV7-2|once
CASSLVLETQYF
TGTGCCAGCAGCTTAGTTCTCGAGACCCAGTACTTC
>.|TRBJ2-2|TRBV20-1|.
CSAAINGELFF
TGCAGTGCGGCCATCAACGGGGAGCTGTTTTTT
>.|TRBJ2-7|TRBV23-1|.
CASSPPLSRGGISEQYF
TGCGCCAGCAGTCCACCCTTATCGAGGGGGGGCATTAGCGAGCAGTACTTC
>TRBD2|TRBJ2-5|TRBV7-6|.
CASSLGSSGGFGETQYF
TGTGCCAGCAGCTTAGGATCCAGCGGGGGGTTTGGGGAGACCCAGTACTTC
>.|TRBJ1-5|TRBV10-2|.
CASSDGGEIQHF
TGCGCCAGCAGTGATGGGGGGGAGATCCAGCATTTT
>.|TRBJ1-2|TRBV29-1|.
CSVAGGGGREPVRGYTF
TGCAGCGTTGCGGGGGGCGGGGGGCGAGAGCCCGTCAGAGGCTACACCTTC
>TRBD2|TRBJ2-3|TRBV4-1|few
CASSRTSGSTDTQYF
TGCGCCAGCAGCCGGACTAGCGGGAGTACAGATACGCAGTATTTT
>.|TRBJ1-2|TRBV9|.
CASSVQGGYGYTF
TGTGCCAGCAGCGTTCAGGGAGGCTATGGCTACACCTTC
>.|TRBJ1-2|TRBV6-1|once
CASSSTGINYGYTF
TGTGCCAGCAGCTCGACAGGAATTAACTATGGCTACACCTTC
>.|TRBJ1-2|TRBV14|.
CASAGLNYGYTF
TGTGCCAGCGCGGGACTAAACTATGGCTACACCTTC
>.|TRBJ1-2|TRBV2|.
CASSRGRVDILVYGYTF
TGTGCCAGCAGTCGGGGGAGGGTGGATATACTTGTCTATGGCTACACCTTC
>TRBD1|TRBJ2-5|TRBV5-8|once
CASSPLDGTVDETQYF
TGTGCCAGCAGCCCCTTGGACGGGACAGTGGATGAGACCCAGTACTTC
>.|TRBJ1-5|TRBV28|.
CASSFASQASNQPQHF
TGTGCCAGCAGTTTCGCCTCCCAGGCTAGCAATCAGCCCCAGCATTTT
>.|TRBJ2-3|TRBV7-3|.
CASSDAGKTDTQYF
TGTGCCAGCAGCGATGCGGGCAAGACAGATACGCAGTATTTT
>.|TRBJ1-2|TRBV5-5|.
CASSLASGGRTYGYTF
TGTGCCAGCAGCCTAGCCAGCGGCGGGCGGACCTATGGCTACACCTTC
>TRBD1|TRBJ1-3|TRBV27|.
CASSLTGGSGNTIYF
TGTGCCAGCAGTTTGACAGGGGGCTCAGGAAACACCATATATTTT
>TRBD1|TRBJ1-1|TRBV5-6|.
CASSSQGAGTEAFF
TGTGCCAGCAGCTCACAGGGGGCGGGGACTGAAGCTTTCTTT
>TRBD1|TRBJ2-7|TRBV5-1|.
CASSATGESSEQYF
TGCGCCAGCAGCGCTACAGGGGAGTCGAGCGAGCAGTACTTC
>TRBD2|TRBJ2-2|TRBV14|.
CASSPFLAGGANTGELFF
TGTGCCAGCAGCCCTTTTCTAGCGGGAGGGGCGAACACCGGGGAGCTGTTTTTT
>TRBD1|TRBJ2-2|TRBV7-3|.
CASSPTGSGELFF
TGTGCCAGCAGTCCGACAGGGTCCGGGGAGCTGTTTTTT
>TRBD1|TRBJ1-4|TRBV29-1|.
CSVAGTVNEKLFF
TGCAGCGTTGCAGGGACAGTTAATGAAAAACTGTTTTTT
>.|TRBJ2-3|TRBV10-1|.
CASSESRATDTQYF
TGCGCCAGCAGTGAGTCGAGGGCCACAGATACGCAGTATTTT
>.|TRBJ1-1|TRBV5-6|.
CASSSGDWNTEAFF
TGTGCCAGCAGCTCTGGTGACTGGAACACTGAAGCTTTCTTT
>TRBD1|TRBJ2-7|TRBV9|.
CASSGGTADEQYF
TGTGCCAGCAGCGGTGGGACAGCAGACGAGCAGTACTTC
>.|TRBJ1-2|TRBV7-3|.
CASSPLPGGAGGYTF
TGTGCCAGCAGTCCCCTCCCCGGTGGGGCTGGTGGCTACACCTTC
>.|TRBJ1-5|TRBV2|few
CASRGRGGRGAPQHF
TGTGCCAGCAGAGGCAGGGGTGGCCGGGGAGCGCCCCAGCATTTT
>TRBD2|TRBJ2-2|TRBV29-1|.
CSVRGGRAPGELFF
TGCAGCGTCCGTGGCGGGAGGGCCCCCGGGGAGCTGTTTTTT
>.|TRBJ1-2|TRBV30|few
CAWSVGTTRYTF
TGTGCCTGGAGTGTAGGGACTACTCGCTACACCTTC
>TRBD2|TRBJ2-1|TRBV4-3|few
CASSHGTSADEQFF
TGCGCCAGCAGCCATGGGACTAGCGCGGATGAGCAGTTCTTC
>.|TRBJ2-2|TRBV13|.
CASSLGRRGNTGELFF
TGTGCCAGCAGCTTAGGTCGGAGGGGGAACACCGGGGAGCTGTTTTTT
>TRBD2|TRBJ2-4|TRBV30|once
CAWSPKIAGGNIQYF
TGTGCCTGGAGTCCGAAGATAGCGGGGGGAAACATTCAGTACTTC
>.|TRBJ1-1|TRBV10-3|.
CAITTGPFTPDTEAFF
TGTGCCATCACCACAGGGCCCTTCACCCCGGACACTGAAGCTTTCTTT
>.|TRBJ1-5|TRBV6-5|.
CASSYSGSANQPQHF
TGTGCCAGCAGTTACTCTGGCAGCGCAAATCAGCCCCAGCATTTT
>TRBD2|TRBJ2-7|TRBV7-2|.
CASSFYKTAGGYEQYF
TGTGCCAGCAGCTTTTACAAGACGGCGGGAGGGTACGAGCAGTACTTC
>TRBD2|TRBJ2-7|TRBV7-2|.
CASSLRLAGYEQYF
TGTGCCAGCAGCCTGCGACTAGCGGGGTACGAGCAGTACTTC
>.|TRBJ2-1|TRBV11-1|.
CASSLASSGEQFF
TGTGCCAGCAGCTTAGCCTCGTCAGGGGAGCAGTTCTTC
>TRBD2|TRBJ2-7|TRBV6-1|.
CASTFETSAPYEQYF
TGTGCCAGCACCTTCGAGACTAGCGCTCCCTACGAGCAGTACTTC